This entry describes one T cell receptor beta chain. What it recognizes is unknown. The data belong to a study of T cell repertoires in ileal Crohn's disease. On the study more broadly: At surgery, about 34% of patients smoked, with median disease duration 7.9 years.

This CDR3 comprises 13 residues. Germline assignment: CDR1 KGHSH and CDR2 LQKENI. V was clipped by 6 bases and J by 8 bases, with 13 bases between them. Clones were sequenced by immunoSEQ multiplex PCR, and TCRdb holds only the in-frame ones, with some missing. In the table there are roughly 14,000 clones, 75% to 80% of which are singletons. Study-wide results and limits: Clonal expansions were more frequent in active smokers than non-smokers at surgery. Clonality above 26.8% at surgery always came with endoscopic recurrence.

This TCR came from an adult with Crohn's disease. Input material: ileal tissue. The rearrangement joins TRBV18 to TRBJ1-4, with D unresolved. The CDR3 sequence: CASSGSTDEKLFF. The CDR3 region has the DNA TGTGCCAGCTCTGGGAGTACAGACGAAAAACTGTTTTTT.